The 6 T cell receptor beta chains listed next were all sequenced from one sample in a study of T-cell reconstitution after alpha-beta-depleted transplantation in children. The authors prepared the TCRbeta library with unique molecular identifiers. MiXCR, run by TCRdb on the PCR reads, gives a single entry per CDR3 protein. The profile shows about 500,000 distinct CDR3 sequences, over 25% of them singletons. The input for sequencing was PBMCs from the stem cell graft donor, taken from the stem cell graft. These receptors all come from a human donor who donated a stem cell graft to a child with aplastic anemia.

The sample holds one count of this clonotype. This rearrangement joins TRBV7-9 to TRBJ2-2; no firm D call. Between the trimmed V and J ends, which lost 8 bases and 5 bases, there was a span of 9 bases. Germline assignment: CDR1 SEHNR and CDR2 FQNEAQ (reference sequence). The CDR3 totals 12 residues. As DNA, the CDR3 is TGTGCCAGCTCCACTCTTACCGGGGAGCTGTTTTTT. It encodes CASSTLTGELFF.

This clonotype showed up many times. V and J are TRBV5-1 and TRBJ1-4; possibly TRBD1 for D (5 bases). From germline, CDR1 is SGHRS and CDR2 YFSETQ. The CDR3 sequence is 14 residues long. The germline V and J ends were trimmed by 2 bases and 6 bases, with 11 bases remaining between them. The CDR3 region is CASSFEGRDEKLFF. Written as DNA, the CDR3 is TGCGCCAGCAGCTTCGAGGGGAGGGATGAAAAACTGTTTTTT.

This clonotype was seen only once. This chain joins TRBV6-2 or TRBV6-3 and TRBJ2-1, with a weak D call TRBD2 (6 bases). V was trimmed by 10 bases and J by 6 bases, leaving 10 bases between them. Looked up from germline, CDR1 is MNHEY and CDR2 is SVGEGT. CDR3 length: 11 amino acids. The CDR3 loop is CATELANEQFF. CDR3 bases: TGTGCCACCGAACTAGCCAATGAGCAGTTCTTC.

This clonotype turned up a few times. The chain couples TRBV10-2 to TRBJ2-1; TRBD2 matches at 7 bases. Germline CDR1 and CDR2: WSHSY and SAAADI. The CDR3 consists of 16 residues. J was trimmed by 2 bases and V by 1 base; bases with no gene match: 5. CDR3 sequence: CASSELAGAPYNEQFF. CDR3 nucleotide sequence: TGCGCCAGCAGTGAGTTAGCGGGCGCCCCCTACAATGAGCAGTTCTTC.

The V gene is TRBV5-1, the J gene TRBJ2-3; the D gene is possibly TRBD2 (5 bases). CDR1 SGHRS and CDR2 YFSETQ come from the germline V gene. The CDR3 consists of 17 residues. V was clipped by 0 bases and J by 2 bases, with 16 bases between them. CDR3 nucleotides: TGCGCCAGCAGCTTGGCCAAAGGACTCCAACACACAGATACGCAGTATTTT. Residues: CASSLAKGLQHTDTQYF.

The V gene is TRBV28, the J gene TRBJ2-3, with 14 bases aligning to TRBD2. V was pared by 5 bases and J by 4 bases, with 11 bases of the junction left unmatched. This CDR3 is 18 amino acids long. CDR1 MDHEN and CDR2 SYDVKM come from the germline V gene. The CDR3 nucleotides are TGTGCCAGCAGTGAAAAACCGGGACTAGCGGGAGTGTCAGATACGCAGTATTTT. It specifies CASSEKPGLAGVSDTQYF. The full variable domain, completed using reference TRBV28 and TRBJ2-3, is DVKVTQSSRYLVKRTGEKVFLECVQDMDHENMFWYRQDPGLGLRLIYFSYDVKMKEKGDIPEGYSVSREKKERFSLILESASTNQTSMYLCASSEKPGLAGVSDTQYFGPGTRLTVL.